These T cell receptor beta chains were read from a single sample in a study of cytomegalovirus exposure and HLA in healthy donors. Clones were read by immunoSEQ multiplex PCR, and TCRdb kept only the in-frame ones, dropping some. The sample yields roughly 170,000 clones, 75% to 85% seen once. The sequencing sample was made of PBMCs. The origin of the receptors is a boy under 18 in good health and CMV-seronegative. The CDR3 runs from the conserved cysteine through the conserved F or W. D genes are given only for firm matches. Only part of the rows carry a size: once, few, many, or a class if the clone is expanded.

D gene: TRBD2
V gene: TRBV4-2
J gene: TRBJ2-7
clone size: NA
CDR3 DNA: TGTGCCAGCAGCCAACGACTAGCGGGGGGGCCTGGTAACGAGCAGTACTTC
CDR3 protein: CASSQRLAGGPGNEQYF

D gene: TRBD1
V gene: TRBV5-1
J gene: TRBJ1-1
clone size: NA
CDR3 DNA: TGCGCCAGCAGCCGACGTCGGCAGGGGGAGAACACTGAAGCTTTCTTT
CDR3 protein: CASSRRRQGENTEAFF

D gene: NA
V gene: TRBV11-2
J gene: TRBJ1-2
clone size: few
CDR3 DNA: TGTGCCAGCAGCCCCGCATCGGGAGTTAACTATGGCTACACCTTC
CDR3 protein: CASSPASGVNYGYTF

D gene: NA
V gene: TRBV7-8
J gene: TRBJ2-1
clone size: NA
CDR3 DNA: TGTGCCAGCAGCCCTAGCTTGGGCGCCCCGAAGAATGAGCAGTTCTTC
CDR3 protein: CASSPSLGAPKNEQFF

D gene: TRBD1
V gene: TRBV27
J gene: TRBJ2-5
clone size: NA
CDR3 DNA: TGTGCCAGCAGTTTATCCGGGACAGGGGGTGGAGAGACCCAGTACTTC
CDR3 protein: CASSLSGTGGGETQYF

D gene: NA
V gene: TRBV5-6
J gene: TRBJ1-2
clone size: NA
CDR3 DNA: TGTGCCAGCAGCTTGGTAATACAGGACTATGGCTACACCTTC
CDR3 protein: CASSLVIQDYGYTF

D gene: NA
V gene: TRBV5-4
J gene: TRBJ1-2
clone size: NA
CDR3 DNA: TGTGCCAGCAGCGGCCCAATAGGGGGGGGCTATGGCTACACCTTC
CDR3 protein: CASSGPIGGGYGYTF

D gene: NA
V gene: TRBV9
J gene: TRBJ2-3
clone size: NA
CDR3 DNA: TGTGCCAGCAGCCCCCCAGGGACAGATACGCAGTATTTT
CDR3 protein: CASSPPGTDTQYF

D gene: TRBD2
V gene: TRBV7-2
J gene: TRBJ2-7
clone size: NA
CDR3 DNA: TGTGCCAGCAGCTTAGCACTACTAGCGGGAGCCGAGCAGTACTTC
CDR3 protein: CASSLALLAGAEQYF

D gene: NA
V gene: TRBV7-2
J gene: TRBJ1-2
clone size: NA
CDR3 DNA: TGTGCCAGCAGCGGCTCGGGTGGCTACACCTTC
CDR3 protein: CASSGSGGYTF

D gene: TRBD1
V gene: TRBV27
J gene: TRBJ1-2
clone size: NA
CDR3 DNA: TGTGCCAGCAGTTTATCTTTGGGACAGGGCTCTTCCTTC
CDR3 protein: CASSLSLGQGSSF

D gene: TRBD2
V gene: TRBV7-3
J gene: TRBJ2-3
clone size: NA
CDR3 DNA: TGTGCCAGCAGTCTATATAGCGGGGGCGTCGATACGCAGTATTTT
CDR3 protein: CASSLYSGGVDTQYF

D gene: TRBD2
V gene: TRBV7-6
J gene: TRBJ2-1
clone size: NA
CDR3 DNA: TGTGCCAGCAGCTTAGTTATGAAGGCGGGAGGGCCGAATGAGCAGTTCTTC
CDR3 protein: CASSLVMKAGGPNEQFF

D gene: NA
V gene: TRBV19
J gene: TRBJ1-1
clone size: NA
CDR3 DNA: TGTGCCAGTAGTATAGAGGAAGGAGGAGAGGCTTTCTTT
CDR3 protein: CASSIEEGGEAFF

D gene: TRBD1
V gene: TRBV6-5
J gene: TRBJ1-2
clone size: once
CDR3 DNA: TGTGCCAGCAGGATTCCGGGACAGGGTTTAGCTGGCTACACCTTC
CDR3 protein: CASRIPGQGLAGYTF

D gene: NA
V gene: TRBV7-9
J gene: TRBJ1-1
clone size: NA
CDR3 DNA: TGTGCCAGCAGCGCAGAACAGGGGAACACTGAAGCTTTCTTT
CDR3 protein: CASSAEQGNTEAFF

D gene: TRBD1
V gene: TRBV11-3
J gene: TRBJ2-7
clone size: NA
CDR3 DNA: TGTGCCAGCAGCCCCCGAACCCTGACAGGGGGGGCCTACGAGCAGTACTTC
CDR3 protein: CASSPRTLTGGAYEQYF

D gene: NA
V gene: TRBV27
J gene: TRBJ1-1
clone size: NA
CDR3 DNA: TGTGCCAGCAGTGCCGGACAGTTTAAAAGTCGAACTGAAGCTTTCTTT
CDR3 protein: CASSAGQFKSRTEAFF

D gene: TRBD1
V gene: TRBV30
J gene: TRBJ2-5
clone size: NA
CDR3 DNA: TGTGCCGGGACAGGGGGCGCGGGGGAGACCCAGTACTTC
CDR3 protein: CAGTGGAGETQYF

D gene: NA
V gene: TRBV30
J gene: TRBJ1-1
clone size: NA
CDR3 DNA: TGTGCCTGGAGGGGTAGGCGTCGGGAGACTGAAGCTTTCTTT
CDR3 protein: CAWRGRRRETEAFF

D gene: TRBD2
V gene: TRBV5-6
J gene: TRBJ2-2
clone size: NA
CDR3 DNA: TGTGCCAGCAGCTTGTCTTTAAAGCGGGAGGAGAACACCGGGGAGCTGTTTTTT
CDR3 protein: CASSLSLKREENTGELFF

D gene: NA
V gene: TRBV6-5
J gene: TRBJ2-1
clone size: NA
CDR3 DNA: TGTGCCAGCAGTCCGGACAGAGAAGGCTACAATAAGCAGTTCTTC
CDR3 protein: CASSPDREGYNKQFF

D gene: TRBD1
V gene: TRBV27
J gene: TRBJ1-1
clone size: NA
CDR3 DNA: TGTGCCAGCAGTACCGGGACAGGGAATTGGAACACTGAAGCTTTCTTT
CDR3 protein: CASSTGTGNWNTEAFF

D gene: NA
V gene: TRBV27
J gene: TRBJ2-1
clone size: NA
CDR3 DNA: TGTGCCAGCAGTTTATATGTCGGGAATGAGCAGTTCTTC
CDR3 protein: CASSLYVGNEQFF

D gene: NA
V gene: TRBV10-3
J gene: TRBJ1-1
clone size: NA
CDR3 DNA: TGTGCCATCAGGAAAGGATCCTACACAGACACTGAAGCTTTCTTT
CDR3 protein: CAIRKGSYTDTEAFF

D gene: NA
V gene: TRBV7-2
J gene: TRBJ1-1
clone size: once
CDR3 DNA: TGTGCCAGCAGCCGAACTGTTACAGGGCGAGGGGCTGAAGCTTTCTTT
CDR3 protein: CASSRTVTGRGAEAFF

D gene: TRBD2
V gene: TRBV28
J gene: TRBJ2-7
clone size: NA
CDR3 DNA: TGTGCCAGCAGTTTACGGCGGGCTAGCGGGAGGAACCCTCAGTACTTC
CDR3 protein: CASSLRRASGRNPQYF

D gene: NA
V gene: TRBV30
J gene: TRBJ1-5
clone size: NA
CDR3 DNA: TGTGCCTACGCCGGGGGGGGCTTCCAAGGCAATCAGCCCCAGCATTTT
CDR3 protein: CAYAGGGFQGNQPQHF

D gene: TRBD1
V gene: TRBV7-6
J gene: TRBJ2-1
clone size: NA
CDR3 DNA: TGTGCCAGCAGCCTAACCCCCCGACAGGGGGCGCGGAATGAGCAGTTCTTC
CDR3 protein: CASSLTPRQGARNEQFF

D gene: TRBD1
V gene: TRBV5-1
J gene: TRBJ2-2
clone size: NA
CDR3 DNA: TGCGCCACCAGGACAGGGCACACCGGGGAGCTGTTTTTT
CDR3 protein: CATRTGHTGELFF

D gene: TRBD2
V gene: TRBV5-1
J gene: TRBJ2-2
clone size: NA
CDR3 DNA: TGCGCCAGCAGCTTGGCGGGACTAGCGGGAGGGCTGGACACCGGGGAGCTGTTTTTT
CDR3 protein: CASSLAGLAGGLDTGELFF

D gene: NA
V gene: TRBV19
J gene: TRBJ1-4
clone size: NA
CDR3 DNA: TGTGCCAGTAGTATTCGGGGGGCGGCGAGTGAAAAACTGTTTTTT
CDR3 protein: CASSIRGAASEKLFF

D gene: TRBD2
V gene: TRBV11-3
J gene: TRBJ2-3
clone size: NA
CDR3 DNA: TGTGCCAGCAGGAGCGGGAGTAGTACAGATACGCAGTATTTT
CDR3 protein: CASRSGSSTDTQYF

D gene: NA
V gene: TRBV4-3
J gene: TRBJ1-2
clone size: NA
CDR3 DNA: TGCGCCAGCAGCCAAGATGGCACCTTAAGACAGCTAAACTATGGCTACACCTTC
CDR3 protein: CASSQDGTLRQLNYGYTF

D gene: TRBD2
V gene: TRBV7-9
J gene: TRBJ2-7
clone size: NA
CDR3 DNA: TGTGCCAGCAGCTTCGCCGGGACTAGTAACGAGCAGTACTTC
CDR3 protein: CASSFAGTSNEQYF

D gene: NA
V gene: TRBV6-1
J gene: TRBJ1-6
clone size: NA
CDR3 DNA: TGTGCCAGCAGTGAGGGGGGACTCTCACCCCTCCACTTT
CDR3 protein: CASSEGGLSPLHF

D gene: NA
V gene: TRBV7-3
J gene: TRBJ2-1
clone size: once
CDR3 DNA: TGTGCCAGCAGCTTAGGGCAAAACAATGAGCAGTTCTTC
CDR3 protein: CASSLGQNNEQFF

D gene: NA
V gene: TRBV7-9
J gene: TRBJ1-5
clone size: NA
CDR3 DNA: TGTGCCAGTCAGGGTTTCGGCAATCAGCCCCAGCATTTT
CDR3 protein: CASQGFGNQPQHF

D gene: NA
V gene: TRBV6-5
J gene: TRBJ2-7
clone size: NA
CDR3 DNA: TGTGCCAGCAGTTACTCGGGGGCGGGCGAGCAGTACTTC
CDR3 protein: CASSYSGAGEQYF

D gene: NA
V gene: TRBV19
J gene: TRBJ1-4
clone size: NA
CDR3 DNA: TGTGCCAGTACCGTATGGGGCCTCACAACTAATGAAAAACTGTTTTTT
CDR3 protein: CASTVWGLTTNEKLFF